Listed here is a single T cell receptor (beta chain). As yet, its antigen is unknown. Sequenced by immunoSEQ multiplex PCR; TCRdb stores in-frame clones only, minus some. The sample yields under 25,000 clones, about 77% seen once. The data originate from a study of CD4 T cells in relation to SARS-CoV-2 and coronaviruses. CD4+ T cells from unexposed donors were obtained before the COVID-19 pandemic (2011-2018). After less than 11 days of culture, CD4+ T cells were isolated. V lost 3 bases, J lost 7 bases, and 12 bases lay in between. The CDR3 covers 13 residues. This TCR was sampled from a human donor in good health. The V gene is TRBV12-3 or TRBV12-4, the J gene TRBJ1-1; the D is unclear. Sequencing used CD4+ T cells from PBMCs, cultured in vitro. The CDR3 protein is CASSLAWDFEAFF. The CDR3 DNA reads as TGTGCCAGCAGTTTGGCTTGGGATTTTGAAGCTTTCTTT.